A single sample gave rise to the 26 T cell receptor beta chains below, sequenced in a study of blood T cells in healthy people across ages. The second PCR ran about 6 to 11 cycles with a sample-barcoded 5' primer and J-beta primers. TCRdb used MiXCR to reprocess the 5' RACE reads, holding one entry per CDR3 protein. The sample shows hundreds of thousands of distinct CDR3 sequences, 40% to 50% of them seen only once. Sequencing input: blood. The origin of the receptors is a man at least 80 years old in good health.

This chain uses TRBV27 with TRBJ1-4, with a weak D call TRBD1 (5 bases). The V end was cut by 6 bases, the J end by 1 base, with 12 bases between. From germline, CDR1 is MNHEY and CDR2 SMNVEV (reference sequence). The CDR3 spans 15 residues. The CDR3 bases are TGTGCCAGCAGCCCCAGGGCCCAAACTAATGAAAAACTGTTTTTT. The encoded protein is CASSPRAQTNEKLFF.

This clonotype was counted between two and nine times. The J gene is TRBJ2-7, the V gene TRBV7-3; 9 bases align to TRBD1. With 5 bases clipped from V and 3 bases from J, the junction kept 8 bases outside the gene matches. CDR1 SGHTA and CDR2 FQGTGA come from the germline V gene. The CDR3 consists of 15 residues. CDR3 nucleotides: TGTGCCAGCAGCAAAGCGGGACAGGGAGTCTACGAGCAGTACTTC. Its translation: CASSKAGQGVYEQYF. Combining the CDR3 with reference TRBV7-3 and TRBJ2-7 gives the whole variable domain GAGVSQTPSNKVTEKGKYVELRCDPISGHTALYWYRQSLGQGPEFLIYFQGTGAADDSGLPNDRFFAVRPEGSVSTLKIQRTERGDSAVYLCASSKAGQGVYEQYFGPGTRLTVT.

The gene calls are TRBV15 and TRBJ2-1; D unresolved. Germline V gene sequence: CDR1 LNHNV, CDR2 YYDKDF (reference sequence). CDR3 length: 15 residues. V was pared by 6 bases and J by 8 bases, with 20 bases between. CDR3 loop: CATSGSVWVGDEQFF. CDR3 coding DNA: TGTGCCACCAGTGGATCGGTTTGGGTGGGTGATGAGCAGTTCTTC.

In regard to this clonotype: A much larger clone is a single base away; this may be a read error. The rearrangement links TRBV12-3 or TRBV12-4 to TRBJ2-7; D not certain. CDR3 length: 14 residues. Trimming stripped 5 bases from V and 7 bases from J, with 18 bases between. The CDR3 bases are TGTGCCAGCAGTCCCCTGGTGGCCTACAATGAGCAGTACTTC. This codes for CASSPLVAYNEQYF.

The CDR3: CASSSAGGGAPNQPQHF. CDR3 in DNA: TGTGCCAGCAGCTCAGCAGGAGGAGGGGCCCCCAATCAGCCCCAGCATTTT. This chain joins TRBV7-2 and TRBJ1-5; D might be TRBD1 (5 bases). CDR3 length: 17 residues. V was clipped by 4 bases and J by 3 bases, with 19 bases between them. CDR1 and CDR2 (germline): SGHTA, FQGNSA.

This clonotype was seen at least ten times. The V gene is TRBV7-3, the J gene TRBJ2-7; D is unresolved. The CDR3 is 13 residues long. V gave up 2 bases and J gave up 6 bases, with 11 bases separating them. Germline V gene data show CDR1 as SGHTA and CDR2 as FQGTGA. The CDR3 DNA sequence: TGTGCCAGCAGCTTAGGAACGGCTTCCGAGCAGTACTTC. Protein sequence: CASSLGTASEQYF.

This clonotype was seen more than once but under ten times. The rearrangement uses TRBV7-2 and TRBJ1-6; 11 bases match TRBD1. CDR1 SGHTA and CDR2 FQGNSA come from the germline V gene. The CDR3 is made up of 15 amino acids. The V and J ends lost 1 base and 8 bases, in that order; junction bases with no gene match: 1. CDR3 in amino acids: CASSLGGQGDSPLHF. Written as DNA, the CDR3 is TGTGCCAGCAGCTTAGGGGGACAGGGGGATTCACCCCTCCACTTT.

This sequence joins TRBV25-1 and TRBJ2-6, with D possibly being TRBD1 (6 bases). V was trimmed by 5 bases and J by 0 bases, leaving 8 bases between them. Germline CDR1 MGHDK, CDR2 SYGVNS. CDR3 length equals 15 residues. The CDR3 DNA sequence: TGTGCCAGCAGTAGGGGGAACTCTGGGGCCAACGTCCTGACTTTC. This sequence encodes CASSRGNSGANVLTF.

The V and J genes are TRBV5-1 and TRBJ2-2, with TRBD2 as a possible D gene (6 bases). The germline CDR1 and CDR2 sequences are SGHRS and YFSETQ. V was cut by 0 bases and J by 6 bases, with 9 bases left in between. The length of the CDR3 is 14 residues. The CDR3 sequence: CASSLAGGAGELFF. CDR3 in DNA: TGCGCCAGCAGCTTGGCCGGAGGGGCCGGGGAGCTGTTTTTT.

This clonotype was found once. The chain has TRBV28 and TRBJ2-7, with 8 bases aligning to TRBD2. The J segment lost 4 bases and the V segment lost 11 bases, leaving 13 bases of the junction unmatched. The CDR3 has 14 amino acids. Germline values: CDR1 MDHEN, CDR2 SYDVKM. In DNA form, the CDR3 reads TGTGCCCGCACCATGAGCGGGAGTAGGTACGAGCAGTACTTC. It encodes CARTMSGSRYEQYF.

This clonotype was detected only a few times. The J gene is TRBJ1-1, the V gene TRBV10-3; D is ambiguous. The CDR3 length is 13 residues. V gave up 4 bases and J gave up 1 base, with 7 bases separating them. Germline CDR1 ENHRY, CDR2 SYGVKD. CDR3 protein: CAISVNRNTEAFF. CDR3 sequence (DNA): TGTGCCATCAGTGTGAACAGGAACACTGAAGCTTTCTTT.

The CDR3 loop reads CSASGLAGAFGTQYF. DNA for the CDR3: TGCAGTGCTAGTGGTCTAGCGGGGGCCTTTGGGACCCAGTACTTC. The chain combines TRBV20-1 with TRBJ2-7; 10 bases agree with TRBD2. The J call may be in error: the DNA end matches TRBJ2-5 better. CDR3 size: 15 residues. Germline V CDR1 and CDR2: DFQATT, SNEGSKA (reference sequence).

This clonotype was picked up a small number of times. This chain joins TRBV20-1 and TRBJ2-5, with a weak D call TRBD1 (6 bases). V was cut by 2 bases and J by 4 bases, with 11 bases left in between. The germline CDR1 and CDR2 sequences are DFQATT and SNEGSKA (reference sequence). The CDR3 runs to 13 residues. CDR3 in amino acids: CSARSRGRETQYF. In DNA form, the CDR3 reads TGCAGTGCTAGATCCAGGGGAAGAGAGACCCAGTACTTC.

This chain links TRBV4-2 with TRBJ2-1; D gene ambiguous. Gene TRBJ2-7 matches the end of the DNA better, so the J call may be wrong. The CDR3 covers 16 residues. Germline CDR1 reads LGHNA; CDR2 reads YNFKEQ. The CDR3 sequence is CASSQAERASYNEQYF. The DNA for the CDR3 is TGTGCCAGCAGCCAAGCTGAAAGAGCGTCCTACAATGAGCAGTACTTC.

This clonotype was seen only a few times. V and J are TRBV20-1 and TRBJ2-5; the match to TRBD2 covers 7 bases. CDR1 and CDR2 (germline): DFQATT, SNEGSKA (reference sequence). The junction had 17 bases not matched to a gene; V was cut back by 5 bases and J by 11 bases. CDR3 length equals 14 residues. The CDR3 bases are TGCAGTGCTCCCCGTGGGGGGGTTGGGGGGGAGCAGTACTTC. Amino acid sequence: CSAPRGGVGGEQYF.

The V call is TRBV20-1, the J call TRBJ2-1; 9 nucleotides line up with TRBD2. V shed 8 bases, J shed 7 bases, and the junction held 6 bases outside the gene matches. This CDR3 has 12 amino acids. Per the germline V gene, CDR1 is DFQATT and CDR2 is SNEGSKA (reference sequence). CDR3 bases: TGCAGTCCCGCGGGAGGGATTAATGAGCAGTTCTTC. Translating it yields CSPAGGINEQFF.

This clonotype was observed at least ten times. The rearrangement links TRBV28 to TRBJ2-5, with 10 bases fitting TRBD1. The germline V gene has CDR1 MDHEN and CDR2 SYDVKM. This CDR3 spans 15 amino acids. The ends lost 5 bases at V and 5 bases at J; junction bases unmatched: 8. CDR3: CASSRPGTGEETQYF. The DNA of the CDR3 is TGTGCCAGCAGTCGTCCCGGGACAGGGGAGGAGACCCAGTACTTC.

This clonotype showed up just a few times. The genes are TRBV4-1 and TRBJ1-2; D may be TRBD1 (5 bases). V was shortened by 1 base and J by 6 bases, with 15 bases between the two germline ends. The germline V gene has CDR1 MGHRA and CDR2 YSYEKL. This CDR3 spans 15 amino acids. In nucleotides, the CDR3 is TGCGCCAGCAGCCAAGGCCCAGCGGGGGTGAATGGCTACACCTTC. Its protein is CASSQGPAGVNGYTF.

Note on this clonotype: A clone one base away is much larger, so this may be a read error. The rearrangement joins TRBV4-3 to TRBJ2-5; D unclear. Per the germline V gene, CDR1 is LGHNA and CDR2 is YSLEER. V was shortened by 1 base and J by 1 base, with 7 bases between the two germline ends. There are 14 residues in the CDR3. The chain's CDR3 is CASSQAAFQETQYF. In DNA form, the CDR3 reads TGCGCCAGCAGCCAAGCCGCCTTCCAAGAGACCCAGTACTTC.

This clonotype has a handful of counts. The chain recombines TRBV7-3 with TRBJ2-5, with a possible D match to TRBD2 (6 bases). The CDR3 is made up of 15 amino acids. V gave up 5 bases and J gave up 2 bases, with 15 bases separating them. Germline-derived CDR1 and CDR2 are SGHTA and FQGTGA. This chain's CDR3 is CASSPLAHHQETQYF. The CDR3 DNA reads TGTGCCAGCAGCCCTCTAGCGCATCATCAAGAGACCCAGTACTTC.

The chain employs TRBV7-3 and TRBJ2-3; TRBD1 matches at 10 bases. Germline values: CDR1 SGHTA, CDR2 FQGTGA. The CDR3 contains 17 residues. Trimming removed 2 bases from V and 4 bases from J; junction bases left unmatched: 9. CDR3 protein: CASSLGDRGRKADTQYF. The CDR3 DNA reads TGTGCCAGCAGCTTAGGGGACAGGGGAAGGAAGGCAGATACGCAGTATTTT.

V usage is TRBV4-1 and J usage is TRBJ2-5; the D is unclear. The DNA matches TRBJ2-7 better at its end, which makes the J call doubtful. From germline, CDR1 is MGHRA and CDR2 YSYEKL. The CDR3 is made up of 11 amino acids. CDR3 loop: CASRDRYEQYF. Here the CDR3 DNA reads TGCGCCAGCAGGGACCGCTACGAGCAGTACTTC.

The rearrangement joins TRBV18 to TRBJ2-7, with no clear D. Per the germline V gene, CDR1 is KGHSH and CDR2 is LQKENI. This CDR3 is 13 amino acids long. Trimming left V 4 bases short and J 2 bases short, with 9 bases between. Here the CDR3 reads CASSLGSTYEQYF. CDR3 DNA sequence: TGTGCCAGCTCACTCGGCTCAACCTACGAGCAGTACTTC.

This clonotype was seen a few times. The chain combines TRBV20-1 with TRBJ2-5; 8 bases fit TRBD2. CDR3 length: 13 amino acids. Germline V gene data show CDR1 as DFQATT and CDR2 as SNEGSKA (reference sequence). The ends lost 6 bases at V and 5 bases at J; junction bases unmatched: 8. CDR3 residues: CSAPAPSGETQYF. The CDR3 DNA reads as TGCAGTGCACCAGCCCCTAGCGGGGAGACCCAGTACTTC.

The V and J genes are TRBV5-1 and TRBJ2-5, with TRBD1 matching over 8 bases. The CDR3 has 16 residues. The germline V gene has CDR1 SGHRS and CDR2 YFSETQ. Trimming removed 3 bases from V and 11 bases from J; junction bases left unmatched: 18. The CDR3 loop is CASSSTGTGGSNEQYF. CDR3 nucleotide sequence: TGCGCCAGCAGCTCCACCGGGACAGGTGGGAGCAATGAGCAGTACTTC.

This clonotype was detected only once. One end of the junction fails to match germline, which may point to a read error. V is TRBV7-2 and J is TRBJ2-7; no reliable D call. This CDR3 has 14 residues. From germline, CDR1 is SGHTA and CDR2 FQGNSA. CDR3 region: CATSLPPLMGEQYF. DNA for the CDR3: TGTGCCACCAGCTTACCCCCTCTGATGGGGGAGCAGTACTTC.